These 31 T cell receptor beta chains originate from one sample sequenced in a study of blood T cell repertoires in COVID-19. Sequencing used immunoSEQ multiplex PCR; TCRdb keeps in-frame clones, though not all of them. The top ten clones hold approximately 6% of a sample with 60,000 to 85,000 clones, roughly three quarters of them seen once. The sequenced material came from peripheral blood. The source of these receptors is a woman aged 60-70 years with acute or convalescent COVID-19.

The CDR3 DNA is TGTGCCAGCAGCCGTGGACAGGGCGGCGGCTACACCTTC. Its translation: CASSRGQGGGYTF. The V gene is TRBV7-3, the J gene TRBJ1-2; TRBD1 matches 8 bases. J gave up 8 bases and V 5 bases, and 7 bases lay outside the gene matches. Germline V CDR1 and CDR2: SGHTA, FQGTGA. This CDR3 contains 13 residues. Full variable domain (remainder filled in from reference TRBV7-3 and TRBJ1-2): GAGVSQTPSNKVTEKGKYVELRCDPISGHTALYWYRQSLGQGPEFLIYFQGTGAADDSGLPNDRFFAVRPEGSVSTLKIQRTERGDSAVYLCASSRGQGGGYTFGSGTRLTVV.

The V call is TRBV25-1, the J call TRBJ1-1; D is ambiguous. CDR3 length: 13 residues. V lost 3 bases and J lost 12, with 17 bases in between. CDR1 and CDR2 from the germline V gene are MGHDK and SYGVNS. Written as DNA, the CDR3 is TGTGCCAGCAGTGAGTTTGGAGGTCCTCAAACTTTCTTT. This gives the protein CASSEFGGPQTFF.

J is TRBJ2-5 and V is TRBV10-3; possibly TRBD1 for D (6 bases). The CDR3 is 15 amino acids. Trimming stripped 8 bases from V and 4 bases from J, with 20 bases between. Germline CDR1 ENHRY, CDR2 SYGVKD. The CDR3 reads CAIGGQRAMGETQYF. CDR3 DNA: TGTGCCATCGGGGGCCAGAGAGCGATGGGAGAGACCCAGTACTTC.

This rearrangement joins TRBV6-2 or TRBV6-3 to TRBJ2-1, with D uncertain. Germline values: CDR1 MNHEY, CDR2 SVGEGT. Between the trimmed V and J ends, which lost 3 bases and 4 bases, there was a span of 7 bases. This CDR3 is 13 amino acids long. This chain's CDR3 is CASSYEPYNEQFF. The CDR3 nucleotides are TGTGCCAGCAGTTATGAGCCTTACAATGAGCAGTTCTTC.

The chain has TRBV7-8 and TRBJ1-2; 8 bases fit TRBD1. This CDR3 comprises 15 residues. V lost 5 bases to trimming and J lost 6 bases; unmatched junction nucleotides: 11. Germline V CDR1 and CDR2: SGHVS, FQNEAQ. CDR3 sequence: CASSLRTGHQDGYTF. The CDR3 region has the DNA TGTGCCAGCAGCCTACGGACAGGGCATCAAGATGGCTACACCTTC.

The chain couples TRBV6-5 to TRBJ2-3; 14 bases fit TRBD2. The CDR3 has 15 amino acids. CDR1 MNHEY and CDR2 SVGAGI come from the germline V gene. Trimming took 7 bases from V and 7 from J; bases not matched to a gene: 7. This CDR3 reads CASNAGLAGVNTQYF. In DNA form, the CDR3 reads TGTGCCAGCAATGCGGGACTAGCGGGGGTGAATACGCAGTATTTT.

This clone turned up a few times. The rearrangement joins TRBV7-8 to TRBJ1-6; 9 positions match TRBD1. CDR1 and CDR2 (germline): SGHVS, FQNEAQ. Germline trimming cut 5 bases from V and 3 bases from J; bases unmatched to any gene: 11. The CDR3 totals 18 residues. The CDR3 sequence is CASSRTTTGGFYNSPLHF. As DNA, the CDR3 is TGTGCCAGCAGCAGAACCACTACAGGGGGCTTCTATAATTCACCCCTCCACTTT.

This chain links TRBV7-9 with TRBJ1-4, with TRBD1 identical over 9 bases. The ends lost 5 bases at V and 7 bases at J; junction bases unmatched: 5. Germline V gives CDR1 SEHNR, CDR2 FQNEAQ (reference sequence). The CDR3 extends over 14 amino acids. CDR3 DNA sequence: TGTGCCAGCAGCGCACAGGGGGCGCGTGAAAAACTGTTTTTT. Encoded protein: CASSAQGAREKLFF.

This clone has a single count. V is TRBV15 and J is TRBJ1-4; a possible D gene is TRBD1 (5 bases). Germline CDR1 and CDR2: LNHNV and YYDKDF (reference sequence). This CDR3 contains 16 residues. V lost 0 bases and J 5 bases, leaving 13 bases between the germline ends. Here the CDR3 DNA reads TGTGCCACCAGCAGAGAGCGGGGCCAGGGCAATGAAAAACTGTTTTTT. Its protein is CATSRERGQGNEKLFF.

This clone was counted once. The rearrangement links TRBV9 to TRBJ1-1, with TRBD1 matching 7 bases. Looked up from germline, CDR1 is SGDLS and CDR2 is YYNGEE. The CDR3 runs to 15 residues. The V segment lost 0 bases and the J segment 7 bases; nucleotides outside the gene matches: 9. The CDR3 loop is CASSVDTGTESEAFF. CDR3 DNA sequence: TGTGCCAGCAGCGTAGATACCGGGACAGAGAGTGAAGCTTTCTTT.

This chain links TRBV4-2 with TRBJ2-6; D is perhaps TRBD1 (6 bases). Trimming pared 3 bases from V and 4 bases from J, leaving 13 bases between. Germline V CDR1 and CDR2: LGHNA, YNFKEQ. The CDR3 has 16 amino acids. CDR3 in DNA: TGTGCCAGCAGCCAGTCAAACAGGGTCGGGGCCAACGTCCTGACTTTC. It encodes CASSQSNRVGANVLTF.

The V call is TRBV9, the J call TRBJ2-7, with D perhaps matching TRBD2 (5 bases). The CDR3 is 13 residues long. Germline V gene lookup returns CDR1 SGDLS and CDR2 YYNGEE. The V end lost 3 bases, the J end lost 2 bases, and 9 bases lay between the germline ends. CDR3 DNA sequence: TGTGCCAGCAGCGGGAGGAATACCTACGAGCAGTACTTC. Its protein product is CASSGRNTYEQYF.

The chain has TRBV19 and TRBJ1-1, with a tentative D call TRBD1 (6 bases). The CDR3 contains 16 residues. Germline loops: CDR1 LNHDA, CDR2 SQIVND (reference sequence). V was shortened by 5 bases and J by 5 bases, with 21 bases between the two germline ends. CDR3 nucleotides: TGTGCCAGTAGTCTGCGACAGGCCCTCGGAAGGACTGAAGCTTTCTTT. Amino acids: CASSLRQALGRTEAFF. The whole variable domain, filled in from reference TRBV19 and TRBJ1-1, reads DGGITQSPKYLFRKEGQNVTLSCEQNLNHDAMYWYRQDPGQGLRLIYYSQIVNDFQKGDIAEGYSVSREKKESFPLTVTSAQKNPTAFYLCASSLRQALGRTEAFFGQGTRLTVV.

In its sample, this clone was seen once. The chain links TRBV12-3 or TRBV12-4 to TRBJ2-3; D perhaps matches TRBD2 (5 bases). The CDR3 consists of 13 residues. Between the trimmed V and J ends, which lost 3 bases and 4 bases, there was a span of 8 bases. The CDR3 sequence: CASSFKGADTQYF. DNA of the CDR3: TGTGCCAGCAGTTTTAAGGGAGCAGATACGCAGTATTTT.

CDR3 region: CASSRDDLAGGPTGELFF. CDR3 in DNA: TGTGCCAGCAGTCGGGATGATCTAGCGGGGGGGCCCACCGGGGAGCTGTTTTTT. The V and J genes are TRBV7-6 and TRBJ2-2; 12 nucleotides align to TRBD2. Per the germline V gene, CDR1 is SGHVS and CDR2 is FNYEAQ. Trimming removed 6 bases from V and 4 bases from J; junction bases left unmatched: 12. The CDR3 is 18 residues long.

The V call is TRBV4-2, the J call TRBJ1-1; possible D gene TRBD1, 6 bases. V lost 6 bases, J lost 4 bases, and 15 bases lay in between. The CDR3 extends over 14 amino acids. Germline V lookup: CDR1 LGHNA, CDR2 YNFKEQ. The CDR3: CASRDSFLGTEAFF. Written as DNA, the CDR3 is TGTGCCAGCAGGGACAGCTTTTTAGGCACTGAAGCTTTCTTT.

The gene calls are TRBV20-1 and TRBJ2-7; 7 bases match TRBD1. CDR1 is DFQATT, CDR2 SNEGSKA, per germline (reference sequence). J was trimmed by 4 bases and V by 3 bases; bases with no gene match: 9. The CDR3 is 14 residues long. The chain's CDR3 is CSASEAGTEYEQYF. The CDR3 DNA reads TGCAGTGCTAGTGAGGCCGGGACAGAATACGAGCAGTACTTC.

V and J are TRBV28 and TRBJ1-5, with D possibly matching TRBD1 (6 bases). CDR3 length: 15 residues. The germline gives CDR1 MDHEN, CDR2 SYDVKM. The V gene lost 7 bases and the J gene lost 1 base, with 14 bases spanning the gap. DNA of the CDR3: TGTGCCAGCAAAGAGGGGGGGCCCAGCAATCAGCCCCAGCATTTT. It specifies CASKEGGPSNQPQHF.

The chain is built from TRBV6-2 or TRBV6-3 and TRBJ1-2; no reliable D call. The CDR3 is made up of 15 amino acids. Germline assignment: CDR1 MNHEY and CDR2 SVGEGT. Trimming stripped 2 bases from V and 0 bases from J, with 10 bases between. The CDR3 DNA reads as TGTGCCAGCAGTTACCTACGGCTAGCTAACTATGGCTACACCTTC. Its protein product is CASSYLRLANYGYTF.

The chain recombines TRBV2 with TRBJ2-7; possible D gene TRBD1, 6 bases. Germline loops: CDR1 SNHLY, CDR2 FYNNEI. The V end lost 3 bases, the J end lost 0 bases, and 9 bases lay between the germline ends. The CDR3 contains 14 residues. CDR3 residues: CASSEQGISYEQYF. The DNA of the CDR3 is TGTGCCAGCAGTGAGCAGGGGATCTCCTACGAGCAGTACTTC. The entire variable domain, with the rest obtained from reference TRBV2 and TRBJ2-7, is as follows: EPEVTQTPSHQVTQMGQEVILRCVPISNHLYFYWYRQILGQKVEFLVSFYNNEISEKSEIFDDQFSVERPDGSNFTLKIRSTKLEDSAMYFCASSEQGISYEQYFGPGTRLTVT.

The chain uses TRBV6-2 or TRBV6-3 and TRBJ1-2; D perhaps matches TRBD1 (5 bases). The germline V gene encodes CDR1 MNHEY and CDR2 SVGEGT. Trimming pared 3 bases from V and 3 bases from J, leaving 11 bases between. The CDR3 contains 14 residues. DNA for the CDR3: TGTGCCAGCAGTTATGGGGGAGGCGACTATGGCTACACCTTC. As protein: CASSYGGGDYGYTF.

J is TRBJ1-5 and V is TRBV6-2 or TRBV6-3, with unresolved D. The CDR3 is 14 amino acids. The germline V gene encodes CDR1 MNHEY and CDR2 SVGEGT. V lost 2 bases and J lost 5, with 10 bases in between. The CDR3 spells CASSYVSPHQPQHF. DNA for the CDR3: TGTGCCAGCAGTTACGTGAGCCCCCATCAGCCCCAGCATTTT.

The CDR3 region has the DNA TGCGCCAGCAGCCAGGTTCCGGGACTAGCACAAGAGACCCAGTACTTC. It codes for CASSQVPGLAQETQYF. V gene TRBV4-3 combines with J gene TRBJ2-5; TRBD2 matches 9 bases. The germline V gene encodes CDR1 LGHNA and CDR2 YSLEER. The CDR3 spans 16 residues. After removal of 3 bases from V and 2 bases from J, the junction contained 7 bases not matched to a gene.

The gene calls are TRBV27 and TRBJ2-7; tentative D call: TRBD1 (5 bases). V lost 3 bases to trimming and J lost 3 bases, with 12 bases between them. Germline V CDR1 and CDR2: MNHEY, SMNVEV (reference sequence). The CDR3 is made up of 14 amino acids. CDR3 in amino acids: CASSFTKGIYEQYF. The DNA of the CDR3 is TGTGCCAGCAGTTTTACAAAGGGGATCTACGAGCAGTACTTC.

The chain carries TRBV9 and TRBJ1-1; D unclear. In germline, CDR1 is SGDLS, CDR2 YYNGEE. V was shortened by 3 bases and J by 8 bases, with 17 bases between the two germline ends. This CDR3 comprises 14 residues. CDR3: CASSAADNAMEAFF. The DNA of the CDR3 is TGTGCCAGCAGCGCGGCCGACAATGCCATGGAAGCTTTCTTT. The complete variable domain, with remaining parts taken from reference TRBV9 and TRBJ1-1, reads DSGVTQTPKHLITATGQRVTLRCSPRSGDLSVYWYQQSLDQGLQFLIQYYNGEERAKGNILERFSAQQFPDLHSELNLSSLELGDSALYFCASSAADNAMEAFFGQGTRLTVV.

The CDR3 region is CASTLAGGGAKNIQYF. DNA for the CDR3: TGTGCCAGCACCCTAGCGGGGGGGGGAGCCAAAAACATTCAGTACTTC. The chain has TRBV3-1 (or the pseudogene TRBV3-2) and TRBJ2-4; 12 bases are shared with TRBD2. J lost 0 bases, V lost 7 bases, and 4 bases had no gene match. CDR1 is LGHDT and CDR2 is YNNKEL in the germline V gene (reference sequence). This CDR3 has 16 residues.

The chain couples TRBV7-3 to TRBJ2-2; D uncertain. V was trimmed by 3 bases and J by 7 bases, leaving 9 bases between them. Per the germline V gene, CDR1 is SGHTA and CDR2 is FQGTGA. The CDR3 spans 13 residues. The CDR3, as DNA: TGTGCCAGCAGCTTTTTTAATAACGGGGAGCTGTTTTTT. The encoded protein is CASSFFNNGELFF.

This sequence joins TRBV7-2 and TRBJ2-7; D possibly corresponds to TRBD1 (6 bases). Germline loops: CDR1 SGHTA, CDR2 FQGNSA. V lost 5 bases and J 7 bases, leaving 15 bases between the germline ends. The CDR3 consists of 13 residues. Here the CDR3 reads CASSRQVEGEQYF. The CDR3 DNA follows: TGTGCCAGCAGCCGACAGGTCGAGGGGGAGCAGTACTTC.

The rearrangement uses TRBV2 and TRBJ1-2; D is perhaps TRBD1 (5 bases). Germline lookup yields CDR1 SNHLY and CDR2 FYNNEI. Trimming shortened V by 4 bases and J by 7 bases, and 13 bases separated the two germline ends. The CDR3 runs 13 residues. DNA of the CDR3: TGTGCCAGCAGTGTGGCGGGGGGTGGTGGCTACACCTTC. This sequence encodes CASSVAGGGGYTF.

This clone was recorded a few times. The chain is built from TRBV29-1 and TRBJ1-2, with 8 bases fitting TRBD1. The CDR3 spans 15 residues. V shed 1 base, J shed 4 bases, and the junction held 8 bases outside the gene matches. Germline V gives CDR1 SQVTM, CDR2 ANQGSEA. In nucleotides, the CDR3 is TGCAGCGTTGAAGGAAGAGACAGGGGCCTCTATGGCTACACCTTC. It codes for CSVEGRDRGLYGYTF.

The rearrangement joins TRBV7-9 to TRBJ2-5; TRBD2 might be the D (5 bases). The V and J ends lost 2 bases and 5 bases respectively, with 9 bases between them. There are 13 residues in the CDR3. CDR1 and CDR2 (germline): SEHNR, FQNEAQ (reference sequence). CDR3 residues: CASSLNGGETQYF. CDR3 sequence (DNA): TGTGCCAGCAGCTTAAACGGCGGGGAGACCCAGTACTTC.